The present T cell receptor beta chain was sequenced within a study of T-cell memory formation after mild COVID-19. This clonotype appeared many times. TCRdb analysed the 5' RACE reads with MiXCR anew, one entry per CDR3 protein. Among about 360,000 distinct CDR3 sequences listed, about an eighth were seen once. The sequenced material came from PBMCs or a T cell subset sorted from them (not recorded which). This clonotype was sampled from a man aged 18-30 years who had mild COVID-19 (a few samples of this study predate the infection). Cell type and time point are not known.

CDR3 protein: CASSLRQGAYNEQFF. The CDR3 nucleotides are TGTGCCAGCAGTCTCCGACAGGGGGCCTACAATGAGCAGTTCTTC. V and J are TRBV12-3 or TRBV12-4 and TRBJ2-1, with TRBD1 identical over 9 bases. Trimming cost V 5 bases and J 2 bases; bases outside gene matches: 4. This CDR3 comprises 15 residues.